Below are 9 T cell receptor beta chains sequenced from a single sample in a study of blood T cell repertoires in COVID-19. TCRdb's copy holds only in-frame clones and misses some; the assay was immunoSEQ multiplex PCR. This table holds 150,000 to 200,000 clones, approximately 84% found once. Sequenced input: peripheral blood. All receptors derive from a man in his late teens or twenties with active or convalescent COVID-19.

The CDR3 reads CASSRTTGVNSPLHF. The CDR3 nucleotides read TGTGCCAGCAGTAGAACGACAGGGGTTAATTCACCCCTCCACTTT. This chain connects TRBV6-5 to TRBJ1-6; TRBD1 agrees at 8 bases. The CDR3 sequence is 15 residues long. CDR1 is MNHEY and CDR2 is SVGAGI in the germline V gene. After removal of 5 bases from V and 6 bases from J, the junction contained 6 bases not matched to a gene.

The chain is built from TRBV5-6 and TRBJ2-7; the D is unclear. Trimming removed 0 bases at V and 3 bases at J, with 4 bases between. The germline gives CDR1 SGHDT, CDR2 YYEEEE. The CDR3 spans 12 residues. The CDR3 region has the DNA TGTGCCAGCAGCTTGGAACTCTACGAGCAGTACTTC. This encodes CASSLELYEQYF.

The genes are TRBV28 and TRBJ1-2; 11 nucleotides agree with TRBD1. CDR1 is MDHEN and CDR2 is SYDVKM in the germline V gene. The V segment lost 5 bases and the J segment 4 bases; nucleotides outside the gene matches: 6. There are 15 residues in the CDR3. Written as DNA, the CDR3 is TGTGCCAGCAGTCTCGGGACAGGGGGGGGCTATGGCTACACCTTC. It codes for CASSLGTGGGYGYTF.

The chain has TRBV6-5 and TRBJ2-1; the D gene is possibly TRBD2 (6 bases). The germline V gene has CDR1 MNHEY and CDR2 SVGAGI. V dropped 11 bases and J dropped 3 bases, with 14 bases sitting between them. The CDR3 covers 13 residues. CDR3 protein: CASRGLLYNEQFF. Here the CDR3 DNA reads TGTGCCTCACGGGGACTTCTCTACAATGAGCAGTTCTTC.

V gene TRBV18 combines with J gene TRBJ1-2; 7 bases align to TRBD1. V dropped 6 bases and J dropped 5; count of bases not matched to a gene: 6. Germline assignment: CDR1 KGHSH and CDR2 LQKENI. The CDR3 has 13 amino acids. The CDR3, as DNA: TGTGCCAGCTCTGGGACAGCGGTATATGGCTACACCTTC. This gives the protein CASSGTAVYGYTF.

V usage is TRBV18 and J usage is TRBJ2-1, with TRBD2 identical over 7 bases. This CDR3 is built from 18 residues. J lost 4 bases, V lost 0 bases, and 12 bases had no gene match. The germline V gene has CDR1 KGHSH and CDR2 LQKENI. The CDR3 DNA reads as TGTGCCAGCTCACCACCGTGGGCTAGCGGACCGAAATACAATGAGCAGTTCTTC. This gives the protein CASSPPWASGPKYNEQFF.

The chain joins TRBV11-2 to TRBJ2-2, with 9 bases that match TRBD2. This CDR3 has 16 residues. Trimming cost V 5 bases and J 3 bases; bases outside gene matches: 7. Germline V lookup: CDR1 SGHAT, CDR2 FQNNGV. The CDR3 DNA reads as TGTGCCAGCAGCCCGCGAGCGGGGGGCGACACCGGGGAGCTGTTTTTT. Amino acid sequence: CASSPRAGGDTGELFF.

The V call is TRBV5-5, the J call TRBJ2-5; TRBD2 matches at 9 bases. Trimming at V came to 4 bases and at J to 2 bases, leaving 12 bases not matched to a gene. The CDR3 runs to 17 residues. Per the germline V gene, CDR1 is SGHKS and CDR2 is YYEKEE (reference sequence). The chain's CDR3 is CASSPRLASGVQETQYF. In DNA, the CDR3 is TGTGCCAGCAGCCCCCGTTTGGCTAGCGGGGTACAAGAGACCCAGTACTTC.

V gene TRBV11-3 combines with J gene TRBJ2-2; no clear D gene. Trimming took off 3 bases at V and 2 bases at J, with 7 bases between the two ends. Germline CDR1 SGHNT, CDR2 YENEEA. There are 14 residues in the CDR3. CDR3 DNA: TGTGCCAGCAGCTTTGGCAGAAACACCGGGGAGCTGTTTTTT. Protein product: CASSFGRNTGELFF.